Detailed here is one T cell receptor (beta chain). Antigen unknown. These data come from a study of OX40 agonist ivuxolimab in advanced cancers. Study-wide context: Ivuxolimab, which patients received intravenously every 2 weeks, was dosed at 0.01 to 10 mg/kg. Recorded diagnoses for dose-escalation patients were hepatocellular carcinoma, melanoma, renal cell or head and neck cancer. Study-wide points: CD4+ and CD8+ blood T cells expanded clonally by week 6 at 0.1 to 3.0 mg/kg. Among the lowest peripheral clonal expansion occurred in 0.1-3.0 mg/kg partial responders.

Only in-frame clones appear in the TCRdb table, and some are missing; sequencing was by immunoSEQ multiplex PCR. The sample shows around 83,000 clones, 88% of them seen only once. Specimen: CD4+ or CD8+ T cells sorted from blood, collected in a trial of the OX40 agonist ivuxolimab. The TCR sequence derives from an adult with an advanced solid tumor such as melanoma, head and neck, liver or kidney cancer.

The CDR3 DNA is TGTGCCAGTACGTCATACCGGGACAGGGGCCTCTCTTCCTCTACGAACACTGAAGCTTTCTTT. This translates into CASTSYRDRGLSSSTNTEAFF. The chain carries TRBV19 and TRBJ1-1; 10 bases fit TRBD1. Germline V CDR1 and CDR2: LNHDA, SQIVND (reference sequence). Trimming took 7 bases from V and 1 from J; bases not matched to a gene: 24. This CDR3 region has 21 residues.